These T cell receptor beta chains were read from a single sample in a study of graft-versus-host responses after intestinal transplantation. TCRdb's table, derived via immunoSEQ multiplex PCR, lists solely in-frame clones and lacks some. The repertoire holds about 120,000 clones, with just under 95% as singletons. No antigen has been assigned to these receptors. The material sequenced was unstimulated CD4+ T cells sorted from spleen or lymph node cells, taken before intestinal transplant. These receptors were obtained from a human donor who received an intestinal transplant. Each CDR3 is given with its conserved first and last residue.

TRBV6-5	TRBJ1-1	CASRTNRWSDEAFF
TRBV7-3	TRBJ2-2	CASSPLGGLEAGELFF
TRBV25-1	TRBJ1-4	CASTGGEGGLFF
TRBV10-3	TRBJ2-1	CAISEDVPNWAQFF
TRBV5-1	TRBJ1-4	CASSLTGSGLATNEKLFF
TRBV18	TRBJ1-5	CASSPPGGNQPQHF
TRBV28	TRBJ2-7	CASSLSGRAHYEQYF
TRBV18	TRBJ2-7	CASSRPGQGIYEQYF
TRBV30	TRBJ2-1	CAWSSLPSGTYEQFF
TRBV11-3	TRBJ2-1	CASSSAGYNEQFF
TRBV18	TRBJ2-3	CASSTRRTSTDTQYF
TRBV7-3	TRBJ2-3	CASSLRGRGVGGDTQYF